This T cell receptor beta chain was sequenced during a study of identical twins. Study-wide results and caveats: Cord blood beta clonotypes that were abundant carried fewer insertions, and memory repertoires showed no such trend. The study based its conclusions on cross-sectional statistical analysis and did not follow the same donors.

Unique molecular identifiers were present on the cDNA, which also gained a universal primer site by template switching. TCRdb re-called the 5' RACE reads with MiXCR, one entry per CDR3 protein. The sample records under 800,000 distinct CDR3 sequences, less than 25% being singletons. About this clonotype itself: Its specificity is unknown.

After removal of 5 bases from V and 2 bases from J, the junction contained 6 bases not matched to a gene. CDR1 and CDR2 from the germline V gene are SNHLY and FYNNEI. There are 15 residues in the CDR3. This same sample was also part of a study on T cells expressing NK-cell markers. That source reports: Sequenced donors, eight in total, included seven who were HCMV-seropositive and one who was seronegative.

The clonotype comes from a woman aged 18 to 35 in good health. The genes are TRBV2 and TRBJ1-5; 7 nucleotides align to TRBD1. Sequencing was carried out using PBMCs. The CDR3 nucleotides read TGTGCCAGCAGTTTAGACAGGGACGGCAATCAGCCCCAGCATTTT. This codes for CASSLDRDGNQPQHF.